Each of the 17 T cell receptor beta chains below was sequenced from the same sample in a study of Graves' ophthalmopathy and Graves' hyperthyroidism. Amplification targeted the TCR beta CDR3 regions, with RNA transcripts as the source material. HTBI-primed first-round RT-PCR preceded second-round multiplex PCR. TCRdb processed the multiplex PCR reads anew with MiXCR; each CDR3 protein has one entry. The sample yields around 1.1 million distinct CDR3 sequences, about two fifths seen once. Sequencing was done on a sample of peripheral blood or thyroid tissue (not recorded which). These receptors were taken from an adult man with Graves' hyperthyroidism.

A few counts support this clonotype. The J gene is TRBJ2-7, the V gene TRBV20-1; 9 nucleotides align to TRBD1. CDR3 length equals 14 residues. The V gene end was trimmed by 4 bases and the J gene end by 4 bases; junction bases not matched to a gene: 8. Germline V gene data show CDR1 as DFQATT and CDR2 as SNEGSKA (reference sequence). The DNA of the CDR3 is TGCAGTGCTACCGGGACAGGGAATCGTTACGAGCAGTACTTC. This translates into CSATGTGNRYEQYF.

This clonotype came up many times. V gene TRBV7-9 combines with J gene TRBJ2-5, with D possibly matching TRBD2 (5 bases). The CDR3 totals 16 residues. With 0 bases removed from V and 5 bases from J, the gap between germline ends came to 16 bases. Germline assignment: CDR1 SEHNR and CDR2 FQNEAQ (reference sequence). CDR3 loop: CASSLAAARSRETQYF. The DNA for the CDR3 is TGTGCCAGCAGCTTAGCAGCGGCCCGTTCCCGGGAGACCCAGTACTTC.

The CDR3 bases are TGTGCCAGCAGCTTGGGACTGCCGGATACGCAGTATTTT. This translates into CASSLGLPDTQYF. The chain carries TRBV7-2 and TRBJ2-3, with D maybe TRBD2 (6 bases). Germline CDR1 is SGHTA and CDR2 is FQGNSA. This CDR3 spans 13 amino acids. Trimming removed 3 bases from V and 6 bases from J, with 10 bases in between.

The rearrangement links TRBV7-3 to TRBJ1-6; D gene unclear. V was shortened by 2 bases and J by 9 bases, with 8 bases between the two germline ends. The CDR3 length is 13 residues. Germline-derived CDR1 and CDR2 are SGHTA and FQGTGA. For the CDR3, the DNA is TGTGCCAGCAGCTTAGGAGAGGCTTCACCCCTCCACTTT. Protein sequence: CASSLGEASPLHF. Based on the CDR3 plus reference TRBV7-3 and TRBJ1-6, the full variable domain is GAGVSQTPSNKVTEKGKYVELRCDPISGHTALYWYRQSLGQGPEFLIYFQGTGAADDSGLPNDRFFAVRPEGSVSTLKIQRTERGDSAVYLCASSLGEASPLHFGNGTRLTVT.

The genes are TRBV25-1 and TRBJ1-1; D is uncertain. This CDR3 is 11 amino acids long. CDR1 MGHDK and CDR2 SYGVNS come from the germline V gene. The V end was cut by 4 bases, the J end by 7 bases, with 7 bases between. The CDR3 DNA follows: TGTGCCAGCAGTGTCCGGGATGAAGCTTTCTTT. Protein: CASSVRDEAFF.

On this clonotype itself: At one of its ends the junction is not consistent with the germline gene, which may arise from a read error. J is TRBJ2-5 and V is TRBV20-1; D call uncertain. CDR1 is DFQATT and CDR2 is SNEGSKA in the germline V gene (reference sequence). This CDR3 spans 10 amino acids. DNA for the CDR3: TGCAGTGCTAGGCGAAAGAGCCAGGACTTC. This translates into CSARRKSQDF.

The V call is TRBV9, the J call TRBJ2-7; D gene unclear. Trimming took off 2 bases at V and 2 bases at J, with 11 bases between the two ends. From germline, CDR1 is SGDLS and CDR2 YYNGEE. CDR3 length: 14 amino acids. CDR3 residues: CASSVVESAYEQYF. CDR3 coding DNA: TGTGCCAGCAGCGTTGTTGAGTCCGCCTACGAGCAGTACTTC.

Remarks on this clonotype: The junction departs from germline at one end; a sequencing error may be responsible. This sequence joins TRBV7-9 and TRBJ2-7, with D hard to call. Germline-derived CDR1 and CDR2 are SEHNR and FQNEAQ (reference sequence). CDR3 length: 15 residues. CDR3 amino acids: CASSQTMTETYEQYF. For the CDR3, the DNA is TGCGCCAGCAGCCAAACGATGACTGAGACCTACGAGCAGTACTTC. Variable domain in full (rest from reference TRBV7-9 and TRBJ2-7): DTGVSQNPRHKITKRGQNVTFRCDPISEHNRLYWYRQTLGQGPEFLTYFQNEAQLEKSRLLSDRFSAERPKGSFSTLEIQRTEQGDSAMYLCASSQTMTETYEQYFGPGTRLTVT.

This rearrangement joins TRBV12-3 or TRBV12-4 to TRBJ2-2; a possible D gene is TRBD1 (5 bases). CDR3 length: 13 amino acids. Deletions cut 8 bases from V and 5 bases from J, with 12 bases between. CDR3 DNA sequence: TGTGCCAGCCGTGTAGGGGCAACCGGGGAGCTGTTTTTT. Translating it yields CASRVGATGELFF.

The sample holds many counts of this clonotype. The chain links TRBV12-3 or TRBV12-4 to TRBJ1-2, with a weak D call TRBD1 (5 bases). Trimming took off 6 bases at V and 4 bases at J, with 12 bases between the two ends. The CDR3 extends over 13 amino acids. The CDR3, as DNA: TGTGCCAGCAGACCCGACAGCGTCTATGGCTACACCTTC. Protein: CASRPDSVYGYTF.

A few counts support this clonotype. The chain uses TRBV24-1 and TRBJ1-5, with D uncertain. The CDR3 spans 16 residues. V was clipped by 8 bases and J by 2 bases, with 18 bases between them. Germline V gene data show CDR1 as KGHDR and CDR2 as SFDVKD. Here the CDR3 DNA reads TGTGCCACCAAACTTTTGTCTGGGGTTGGCAATCAGCCCCAGCATTTT. This encodes CATKLLSGVGNQPQHF.

A note on this clonotype: At one of its ends the junction is not consistent with the germline gene, which may arise from a read error. The chain employs TRBV2 and TRBJ2-6, with D possibly being TRBD1 (5 bases). Germline values: CDR1 SNHLY, CDR2 FYNNEI. The CDR3 consists of 14 residues. The chain's CDR3 is CASEVDSGANVPTF. Written as DNA, the CDR3 is TGTGCCAGCGAGGTTGACTCTGGGGCCAACGTCCCGACTTTC. The whole variable domain, remainder taken from reference TRBV2 and TRBJ2-6, is EPEVTQTPSHQVTQMGQEVILRCVPISNHLYFYWYRQILGQKVEFLVSFYNNEISEKSEIFDDQFSVERPDGSNFTLKIRSTKLEDSAMYFCASEVDSGANVPTFGAGSRLTVL.

Regarding this clonotype: This may be a read error, as it is one base from a much larger clone. This chain connects TRBV20-1 to TRBJ1-1; D is undetermined. The CDR3 has 11 amino acids. Germline loops: CDR1 DFQATT, CDR2 SNEGSKA (reference sequence). V was pared by 7 bases and J by 4 bases, with 10 bases between. CDR3 in amino acids: CSVQTPTEAFF. CDR3 sequence (DNA): TGCAGTGTGCAGACCCCCACTGAAGCTTTCTTT.

The chain carries TRBV10-3 and TRBJ2-7; maybe TRBD1 (5 bases). V was shortened by 4 bases and J by 3 bases, with 10 bases between the two germline ends. This CDR3 comprises 13 residues. Germline CDR1 is ENHRY and CDR2 is SYGVKD. The CDR3 region is CAISVNQGYEQYF. The CDR3 region has the DNA TGTGCCATCAGTGTAAATCAGGGCTACGAGCAGTACTTC.

This clonotype was recorded many times. The rearrangement joins TRBV29-1 to TRBJ1-4; D not certain. CDR3 length: 11 residues. Per the germline V gene, CDR1 is SQVTM and CDR2 is ANQGSEA. In nucleotides, the CDR3 is TGCGGGATCGAGTACAATGAAAAACTGTTTTTT. Translating it yields CGIEYNEKLFF.

The V gene is TRBV29-1, the J gene TRBJ2-2; 10 nucleotides agree with TRBD1. Trimming took 1 base from V and 5 from J; bases not matched to a gene: 7. Germline CDR1 reads SQVTM; CDR2 reads ANQGSEA. This CDR3 spans 16 amino acids. The CDR3 protein is CSVEAGTGVWTGELFF. The CDR3 nucleotides read TGCAGCGTTGAAGCGGGGACAGGGGTGTGGACCGGGGAGCTGTTTTTT.

The genes are TRBV15 and TRBJ1-2, with D possibly being TRBD1 (5 bases). With 3 bases removed from V and 6 bases from J, the gap between germline ends came to 17 bases. CDR1 is LNHNV and CDR2 is YYDKDF in the germline V gene (reference sequence). CDR3 length: 15 residues. The CDR3 DNA is TGTGCCACCAGCAGCCGGGGGGGGAATTCTGATGGCTACACCTTC. Translating it yields CATSSRGGNSDGYTF.